The following is a T cell receptor (beta chain) sequence with its context. Its antigen is undetermined. This entry belongs to a study of T cells in tuberculosis. Adolescents were screened for latent TB by skin test and IGRA. Study-wide results and caveats: Active tuberculosis TCR-alpha repertoires lay closer to GMM-specific TCRs than IGRA-negative controls, suggesting clonal expansion. The TCR-beta difference was not significant; alpha differences partly reflected length.

The CDR3 totals 13 residues. V shed 3 bases and J shed 6 bases, with 9 bases lying between them. In germline, CDR1 is MDHEN, CDR2 SYDVKM. Only in-frame clones appear in the TCRdb table, and some are missing; sequencing was by immunoSEQ multiplex PCR. Here the sample spans around 45,000 clones, around 94% being singletons. This chain connects TRBV28 to TRBJ2-1, with D possibly matching TRBD1 (5 bases). This TCR came from a donor between 10 and 35 years old with latent tuberculosis or without tuberculosis infection. Some clones in this sample may be carry-over from other donors' samples. Sequencing was performed on PBMCs. CDR3 sequence: CASSLWQGNEQFF. The CDR3 nucleotides read TGTGCCAGCAGTTTGTGGCAGGGCAATGAGCAGTTCTTC.